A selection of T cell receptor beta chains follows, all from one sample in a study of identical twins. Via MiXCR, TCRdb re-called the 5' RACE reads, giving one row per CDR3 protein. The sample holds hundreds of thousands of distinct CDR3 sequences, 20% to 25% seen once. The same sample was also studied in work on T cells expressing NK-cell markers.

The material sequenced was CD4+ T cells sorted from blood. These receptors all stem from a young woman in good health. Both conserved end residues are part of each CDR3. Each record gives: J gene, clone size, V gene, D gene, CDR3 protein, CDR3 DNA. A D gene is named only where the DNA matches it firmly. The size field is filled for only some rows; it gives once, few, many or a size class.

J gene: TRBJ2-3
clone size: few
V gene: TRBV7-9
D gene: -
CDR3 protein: CASRLADTQYF
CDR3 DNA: TGTGCCAGCAGGCTAGCAGATACGCAGTATTTT

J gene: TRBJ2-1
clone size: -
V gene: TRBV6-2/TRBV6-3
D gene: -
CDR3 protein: CASSYSISGNEQFF
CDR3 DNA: TGTGCCAGCAGTTACTCGATAAGCGGGAATGAGCAGTTCTTC

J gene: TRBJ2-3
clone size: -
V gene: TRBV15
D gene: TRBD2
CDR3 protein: CATVKTGGSDTQYF
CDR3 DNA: TGTGCCACCGTGAAAACGGGAGGATCAGATACGCAGTATTTT

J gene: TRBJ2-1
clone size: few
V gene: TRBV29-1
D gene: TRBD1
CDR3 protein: CSVDNRQGYNEQFF
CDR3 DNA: TGCAGCGTTGACAACCGACAGGGTTACAATGAGCAGTTCTTC

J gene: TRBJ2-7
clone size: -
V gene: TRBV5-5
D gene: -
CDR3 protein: CASSLAGFLYEQYF
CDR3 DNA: TGTGCCAGCAGCTTGGCGGGCTTCCTCTACGAGCAGTACTTC

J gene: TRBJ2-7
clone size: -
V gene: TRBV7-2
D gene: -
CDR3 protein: CASSLMGAVSYEQYF
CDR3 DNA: TGTGCCAGCAGCTTAATGGGGGCGGTCTCCTACGAGCAGTACTTC

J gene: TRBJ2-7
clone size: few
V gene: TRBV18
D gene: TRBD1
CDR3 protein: CASSPSTGGRNEQYF
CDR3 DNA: TGTGCCAGCTCACCCTCGACAGGGGGTAGAAACGAGCAGTACTTC

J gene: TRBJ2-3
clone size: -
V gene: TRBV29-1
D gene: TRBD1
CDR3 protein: CSVESRDRAPPDTQYF
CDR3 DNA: TGCAGCGTTGAATCCCGGGACAGGGCCCCTCCAGATACGCAGTATTTT

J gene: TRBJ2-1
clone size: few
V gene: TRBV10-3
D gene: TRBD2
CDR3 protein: CAISGLKREAYNEQFF
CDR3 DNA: TGTGCCATCAGCGGGTTGAAGCGGGAGGCCTACAATGAGCAGTTCTTC

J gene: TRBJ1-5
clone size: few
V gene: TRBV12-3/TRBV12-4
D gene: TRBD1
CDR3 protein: CASSPSRDSRHF
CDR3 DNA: TGTGCCAGCAGTCCTAGCCGGGACAGCCGGCATTTT

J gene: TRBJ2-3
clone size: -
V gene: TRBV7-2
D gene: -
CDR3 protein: CASSFQGWDSTDTQYF
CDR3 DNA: TGTGCCAGCAGCTTTCAGGGGTGGGATTCCACAGATACGCAGTATTTT

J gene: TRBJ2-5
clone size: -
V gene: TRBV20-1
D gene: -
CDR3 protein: CSAVRDGETQYF
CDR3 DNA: TGCAGTGCTGTCCGGGACGGGGAGACCCAGTACTTC

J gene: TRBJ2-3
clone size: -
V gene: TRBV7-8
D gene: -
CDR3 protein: CASSSLGGDTQYF
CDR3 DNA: TGTGCCAGCAGTTCCCTTGGGGGAGATACGCAGTATTTT

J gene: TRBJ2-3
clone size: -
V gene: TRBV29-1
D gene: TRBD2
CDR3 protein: CSAGTSGKDTQYF
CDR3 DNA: TGCAGCGCCGGGACTAGCGGGAAAGATACGCAGTATTTT

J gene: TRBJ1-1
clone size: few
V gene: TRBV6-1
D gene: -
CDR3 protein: CASSQGWGTRWAFF
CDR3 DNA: TGTGCCAGCAGTCAGGGATGGGGGACGCGGTGGGCTTTCTTT

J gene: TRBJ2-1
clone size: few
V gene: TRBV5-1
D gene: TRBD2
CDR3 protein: CASSLSLAGPLSYNEQFF
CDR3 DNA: TGCGCCAGCAGCTTATCGCTAGCGGGACCCCTCTCCTACAATGAGCAGTTCTTC

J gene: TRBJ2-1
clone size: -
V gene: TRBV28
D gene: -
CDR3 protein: CASSPIRGEQFF
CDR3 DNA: TGTGCCAGCAGTCCCATCAGAGGGGAGCAGTTCTTC

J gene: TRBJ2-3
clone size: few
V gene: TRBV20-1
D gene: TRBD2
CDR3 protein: CSADGTSGGGSTDTQYF
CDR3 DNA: TGCAGTGCCGACGGGACTAGCGGGGGGGGAAGCACAGATACGCAGTATTTT

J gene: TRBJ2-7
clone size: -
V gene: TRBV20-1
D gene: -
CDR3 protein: CSARSDRELYEQYF
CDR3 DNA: TGCAGTGCTAGATCGGACAGAGAGCTTTACGAGCAGTACTTC

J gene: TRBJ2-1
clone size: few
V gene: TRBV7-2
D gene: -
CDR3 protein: CASSFQESWGYNEQFF
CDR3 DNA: TGTGCCAGCAGCTTTCAAGAGAGCTGGGGATACAATGAGCAGTTCTTC

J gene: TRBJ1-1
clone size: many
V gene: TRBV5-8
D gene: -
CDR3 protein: CASSLVREYAFF
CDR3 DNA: TGTGCCAGCAGCTTGGTCAGGGAGTATGCTTTCTTT

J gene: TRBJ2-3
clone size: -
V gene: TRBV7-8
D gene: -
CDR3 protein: CASSLVLSTDTQYF
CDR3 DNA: TGTGCCAGCAGCTTAGTTTTGAGCACAGATACGCAGTATTTT

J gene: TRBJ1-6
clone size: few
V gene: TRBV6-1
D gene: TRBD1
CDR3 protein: CASTHRDSNSPLHF
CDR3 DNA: TGTGCCAGCACCCACCGGGACAGCAATTCACCCCTCCACTTT

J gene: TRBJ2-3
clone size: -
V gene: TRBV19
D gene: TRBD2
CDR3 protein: CASSIGSGGHTDTQYF
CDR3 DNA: TGTGCCAGTAGTATAGGGAGCGGGGGGCACACAGATACGCAGTATTTT

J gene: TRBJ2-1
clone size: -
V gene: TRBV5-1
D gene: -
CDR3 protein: CASSSGSHNEQFF
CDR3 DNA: TGCGCCAGCAGCTCGGGGTCCCACAATGAGCAGTTCTTC

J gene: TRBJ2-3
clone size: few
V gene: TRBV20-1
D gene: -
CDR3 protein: CSAGHTDTQYF
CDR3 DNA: TGCAGTGCTGGACACACAGATACGCAGTATTTT

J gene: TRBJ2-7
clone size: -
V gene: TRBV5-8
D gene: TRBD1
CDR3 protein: CASSWTGQSSYEQYF
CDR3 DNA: TGTGCCAGCAGCTGGACAGGCCAAAGCTCCTACGAGCAGTACTTC

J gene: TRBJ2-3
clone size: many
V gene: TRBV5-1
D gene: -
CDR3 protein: CASSLGPTDTQYF
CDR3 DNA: TGTGCCAGCAGCTTAGGACCCACGGATACGCAGTATTTT

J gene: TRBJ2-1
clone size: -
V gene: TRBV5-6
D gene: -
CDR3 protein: CASSLGRRGSEQFF
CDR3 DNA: TGTGCCAGCAGCTTAGGAAGGAGGGGTTCCGAGCAGTTCTTC

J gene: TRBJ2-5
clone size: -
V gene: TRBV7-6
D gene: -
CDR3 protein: CASSYRLARGETQYF
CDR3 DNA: TGTGCCAGCAGCTATAGACTAGCAAGGGGGGAGACCCAGTACTTC

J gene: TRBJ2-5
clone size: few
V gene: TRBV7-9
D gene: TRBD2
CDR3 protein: CASSLIGLAEASETQYF
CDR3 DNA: TGTGCCAGCAGCTTAATCGGACTAGCGGAAGCCTCAGAGACCCAGTACTTC

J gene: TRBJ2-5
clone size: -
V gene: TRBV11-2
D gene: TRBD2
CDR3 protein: CASRPAGTQETQYF
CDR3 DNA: TGTGCCAGCAGGCCAGCGGGGACCCAAGAGACCCAGTACTTC

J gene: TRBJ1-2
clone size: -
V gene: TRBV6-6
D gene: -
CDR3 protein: CASSSVGGDGYTF
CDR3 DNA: TGTGCCAGCAGTTCGGTAGGCGGGGATGGCTACACCTTC

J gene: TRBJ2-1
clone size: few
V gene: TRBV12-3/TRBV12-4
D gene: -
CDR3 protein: CASSDRGLGSDEQFF
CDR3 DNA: TGTGCCAGCAGTGACAGAGGATTGGGGTCCGATGAGCAGTTCTTC

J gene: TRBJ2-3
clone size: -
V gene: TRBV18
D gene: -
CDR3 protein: CASSTAGWGDTQYF
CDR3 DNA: TGTGCCAGCTCAACGGCAGGGTGGGGAGATACGCAGTATTTT

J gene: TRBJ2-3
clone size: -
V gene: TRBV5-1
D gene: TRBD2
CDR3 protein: CASSLLAGLNTQYF
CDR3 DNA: TGCGCCAGCAGCTTGTTAGCGGGGTTGAATACGCAGTATTTT

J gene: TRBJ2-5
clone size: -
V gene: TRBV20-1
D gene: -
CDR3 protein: CSARMQGQETQYF
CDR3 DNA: TGCAGTGCTAGAATGCAGGGCCAAGAGACCCAGTACTTC

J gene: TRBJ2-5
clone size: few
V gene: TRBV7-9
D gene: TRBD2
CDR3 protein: CASSPGRGGREETQYF
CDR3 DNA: TGTGCCAGCAGCCCTGGCAGGGGCGGGAGGGAGGAGACCCAGTACTTC

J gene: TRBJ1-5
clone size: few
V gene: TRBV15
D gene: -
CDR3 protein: CATSRDRRVSNQPQHF
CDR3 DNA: TGTGCCACCAGCAGAGATCGCAGGGTGAGCAATCAGCCCCAGCATTTT

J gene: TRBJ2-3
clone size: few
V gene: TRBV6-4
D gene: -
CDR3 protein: CASSVAPTDTQYF
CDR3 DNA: TGTGCCAGCAGCGTAGCTCCCACAGATACGCAGTATTTT

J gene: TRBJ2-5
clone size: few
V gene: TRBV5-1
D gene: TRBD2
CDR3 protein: CASSMGHREDLKTQYF
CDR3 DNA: TGCGCCAGCAGCATGGGCCATCGGGAGGATCTAAAGACCCAGTACTTC

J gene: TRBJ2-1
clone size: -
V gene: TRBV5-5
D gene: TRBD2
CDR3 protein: CASSLVGLAFNEQFF
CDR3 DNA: TGTGCCAGCAGCTTGGTGGGACTAGCTTTCAATGAGCAGTTCTTC

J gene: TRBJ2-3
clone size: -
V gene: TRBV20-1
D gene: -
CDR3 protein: CSAARGTDTQYF
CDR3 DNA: TGCAGTGCCGCGAGAGGCACAGATACGCAGTATTTT

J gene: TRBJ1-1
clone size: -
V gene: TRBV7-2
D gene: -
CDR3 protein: CASKLGPLTEAFF
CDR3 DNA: TGTGCCAGCAAGTTGGGACCCCTTACTGAAGCTTTCTTT

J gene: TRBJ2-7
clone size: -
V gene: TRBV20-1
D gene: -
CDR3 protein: CSAREGAGEQYF
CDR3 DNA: TGCAGTGCTAGGGAGGGGGCCGGGGAGCAGTACTTC

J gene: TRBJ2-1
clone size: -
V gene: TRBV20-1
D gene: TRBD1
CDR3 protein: CSARTGPGNEQFF
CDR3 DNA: TGCAGTGCAAGGACAGGCCCGGGAAATGAGCAGTTCTTC